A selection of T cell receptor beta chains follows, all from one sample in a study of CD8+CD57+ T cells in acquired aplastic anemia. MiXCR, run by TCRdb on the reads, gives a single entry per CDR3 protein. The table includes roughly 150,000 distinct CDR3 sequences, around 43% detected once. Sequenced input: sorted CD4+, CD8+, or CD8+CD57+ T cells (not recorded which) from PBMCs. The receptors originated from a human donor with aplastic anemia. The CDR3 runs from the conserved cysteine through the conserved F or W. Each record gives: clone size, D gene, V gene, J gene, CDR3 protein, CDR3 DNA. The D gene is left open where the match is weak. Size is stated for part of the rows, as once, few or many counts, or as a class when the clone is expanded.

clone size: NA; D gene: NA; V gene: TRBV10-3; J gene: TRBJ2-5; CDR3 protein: CATRTGGTQETQYF; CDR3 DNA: TGTGCCACCAGGACGGGCGGCACCCAAGAGACCCAGTACTTC
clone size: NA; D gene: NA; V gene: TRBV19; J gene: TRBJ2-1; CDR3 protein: CASGSGSYNEQFF; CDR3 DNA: TGTGCCAGCGGGAGCGGGTCATACAATGAGCAGTTCTTC
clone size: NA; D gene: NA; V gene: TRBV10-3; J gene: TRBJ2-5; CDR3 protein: CAISASPGQMGLKGTQYF; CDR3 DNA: TGTGCCATCAGTGCTAGCCCGGGACAAATGGGCCTCAAAGGGACCCAGTACTTC
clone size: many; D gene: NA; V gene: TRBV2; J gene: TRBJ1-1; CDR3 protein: CTSSVSGRVRGTEAFF; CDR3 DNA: TGTACCAGCAGTGTCTCGGGGAGGGTACGAGGCACTGAAGCTTTCTTT
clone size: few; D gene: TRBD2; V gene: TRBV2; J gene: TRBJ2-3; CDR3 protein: CASSKGLAGTDTQYF; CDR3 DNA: TGTGCCAGCAGTAAAGGACTAGCGGGAACAGATACGCAGTATTTT
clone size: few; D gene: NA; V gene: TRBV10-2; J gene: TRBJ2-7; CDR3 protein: CASSRRNSYEQYF; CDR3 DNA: TGCGCCAGCAGTAGGCGGAACTCCTACGAGCAGTACTTC
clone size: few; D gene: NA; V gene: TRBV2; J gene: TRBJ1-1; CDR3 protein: CASSEEENTEAFF; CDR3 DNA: TGTGCCAGCAGTGAAGAGGAGAACACTGAAGCTTTCTTT
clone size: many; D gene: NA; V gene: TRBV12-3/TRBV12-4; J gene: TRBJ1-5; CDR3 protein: CASSHPGQGQPQHF; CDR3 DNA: TGTGCCAGCAGTCATCCGGGACAAGGGCAGCCCCAGCATTTT
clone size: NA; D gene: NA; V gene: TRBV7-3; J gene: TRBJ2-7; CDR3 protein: CASSFDLHYEQYF; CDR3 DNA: TGTGCCAGCAGCTTCGACCTCCACTACGAGCAGTACTTC
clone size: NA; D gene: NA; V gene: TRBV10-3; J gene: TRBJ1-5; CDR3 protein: CAISEEQYQPQHF; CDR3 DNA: TGTGCCATCAGTGAGGAGCAATATCAGCCCCAGCATTTT
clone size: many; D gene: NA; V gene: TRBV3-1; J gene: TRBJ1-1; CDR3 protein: CASSQSLALRGTEAFF; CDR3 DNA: TGTGCCAGCAGCCAAAGCCTCGCGCTACGAGGCACTGAAGCTTTCTTT
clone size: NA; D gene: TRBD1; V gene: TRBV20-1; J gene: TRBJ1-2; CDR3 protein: CSAPPAGGYGYTF; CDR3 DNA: TGCAGTGCCCCTCCGGCAGGGGGCTATGGCTACACCTTC
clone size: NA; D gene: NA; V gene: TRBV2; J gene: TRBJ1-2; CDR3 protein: CASSFRTGNYGYAF; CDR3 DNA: TGTGCCAGCAGTTTCAGGACGGGAAACTATGGCTACGCCTTC